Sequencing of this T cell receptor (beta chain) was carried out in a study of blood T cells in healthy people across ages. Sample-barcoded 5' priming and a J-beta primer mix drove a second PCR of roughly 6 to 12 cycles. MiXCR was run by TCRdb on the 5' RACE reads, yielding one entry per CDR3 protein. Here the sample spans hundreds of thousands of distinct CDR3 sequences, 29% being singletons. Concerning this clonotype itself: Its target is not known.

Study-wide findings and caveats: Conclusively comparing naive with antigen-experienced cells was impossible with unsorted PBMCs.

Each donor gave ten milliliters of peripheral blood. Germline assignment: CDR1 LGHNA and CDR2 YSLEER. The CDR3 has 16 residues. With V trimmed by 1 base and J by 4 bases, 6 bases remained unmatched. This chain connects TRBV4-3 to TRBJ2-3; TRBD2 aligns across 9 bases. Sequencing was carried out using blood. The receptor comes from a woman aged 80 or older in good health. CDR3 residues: CASSQGSGGFADTQYF. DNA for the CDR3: TGCGCCAGCAGCCAAGGAAGCGGGGGGTTTGCAGATACGCAGTATTTT.